The T cell receptor (beta chain) described here comes from a study of T cells in localized non-small cell lung cancer. TCRdb's copy holds only in-frame clones and misses some; the assay was immunoSEQ multiplex PCR. The repertoire has approximately 63,000 clones, 70% to 90% of them found once; the top ten carry 20% to 25%. The CDR3 contains 14 residues. Germline V gene data show CDR1 as SGHTA and CDR2 as FQGNSA. Trimming stripped 5 bases from V and 4 bases from J, with 15 bases between. The chain is built from TRBV7-2 and TRBJ2-7, with D maybe TRBD1 (6 bases). The source is a man aged 40 to 70 with stage I squamous cell lung carcinoma. The sample consisted of peripheral blood, taken before any cancer treatment. CDR3 in DNA: TGTGCCAGCAGCCCCCAAGGGACACTGTACGAGCAGTACTTC. It encodes CASSPQGTLYEQYF.